The entry below gives a single TCR beta chain sequence along with its context. The V end was cut by 1 base, the J end by 0 bases, with 13 bases between. The CDR3 sequence is 17 residues long. Germline CDR1 reads SGHAT; CDR2 reads FQNNGV. This entry is derived from a study of blood T cell repertoires in COVID-19. About the research overall: PBMCs, B-cell-depleted T cells, or T cells were the source of the cDNA or gDNA that made up the material.

Only in-frame clones appear in the TCRdb table, and some are missing; sequencing was by immunoSEQ multiplex PCR. This sample has some 150,000 clones; about 79% occur once, and the top ten carry roughly 7.9%. This TCR was sampled from a woman aged 45-60 years in a cohort sampled during active or convalescent COVID-19. Sequencing was done on a sample of peripheral blood. V gene TRBV11-2 combines with J gene TRBJ1-3; possible D gene TRBD1, 5 bases. In DNA, the CDR3 is TGTGCCAGCAGCTTAGGGGGGGGACTCCCCTCTGGAAACACCATATATTTT. As protein: CASSLGGGLPSGNTIYF.